This T cell receptor (beta chain) was profiled in a study of blood T cells in healthy people across ages. This clonotype has just a few counts. A second PCR, run for roughly 7 to 11 cycles, used a sample-barcoded 5' primer plus a J-beta primer mix. Each CDR3 protein gets one entry after TCRdb re-called the 5' RACE reads with MiXCR. The sample contains around 780,000 distinct CDR3 sequences, around a quarter of which appear only once. Germline V lookup: CDR1 SGHNT, CDR2 YENEEA. CDR3 length: 17 residues. Trimming at V came to 3 bases and at J to 3 bases, leaving 8 bases not matched to a gene. These same data were also listed under a study on T cells of mothers and their children.

This receptor was identified in a boy younger than 18 in good health. The sequenced sample consisted of blood. The V and J genes are TRBV11-3 and TRBJ2-5; 12 nucleotides agree with TRBD2. The CDR3 region is CASSFLPSGGAEETQYF. CDR3 bases: TGTGCCAGCAGCTTCCTTCCTAGCGGGGGGGCCGAAGAGACCCAGTACTTC.